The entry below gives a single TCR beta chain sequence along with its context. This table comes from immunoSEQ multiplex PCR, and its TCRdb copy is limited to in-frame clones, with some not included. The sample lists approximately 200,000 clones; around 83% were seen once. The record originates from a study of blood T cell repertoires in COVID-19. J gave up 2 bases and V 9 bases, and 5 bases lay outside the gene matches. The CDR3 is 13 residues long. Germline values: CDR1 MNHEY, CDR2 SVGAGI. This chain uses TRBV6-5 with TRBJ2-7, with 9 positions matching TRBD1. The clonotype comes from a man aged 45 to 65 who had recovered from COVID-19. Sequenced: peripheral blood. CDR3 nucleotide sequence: TGTGCCAGTGGACAGGGGACTACCTACGAGCAGTACTTC. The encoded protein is CASGQGTTYEQYF.